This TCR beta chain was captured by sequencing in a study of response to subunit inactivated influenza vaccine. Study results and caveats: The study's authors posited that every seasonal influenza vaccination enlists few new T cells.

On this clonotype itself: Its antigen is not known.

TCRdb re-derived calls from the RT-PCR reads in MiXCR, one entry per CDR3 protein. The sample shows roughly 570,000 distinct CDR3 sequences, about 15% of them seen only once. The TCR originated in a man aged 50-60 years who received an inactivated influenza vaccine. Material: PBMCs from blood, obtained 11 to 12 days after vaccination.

The CDR3 DNA sequence: TGCGCCAGCAGCCAAGAGGACAGGGAGCCCTACGAGCAGTACTTC. It encodes CASSQEDREPYEQYF. The gene calls are TRBV4-1 and TRBJ2-7, with TRBD1 matching over 8 bases. Trimming at V came to 0 bases and at J to 2 bases, leaving 3 bases not matched to a gene. Germline V lookup: CDR1 MGHRA, CDR2 YSYEKL. The CDR3 consists of 15 residues.